Listed here is a single T cell receptor beta chain. Its target is not known. V lost 2 bases and J lost 8; bases outside the gene matches: 6. This CDR3 is 15 amino acids long. Germline CDR1 is MNHNS and CDR2 is SASEGT. They isolated at least 6 million PBMCs from each sample. This record belongs to a study of blood T cells in healthy people across ages. Primed by a sample-barcoded 5' primer and a J-beta primer mix, a second PCR proceeded for about 6 to 12 cycles. TCRdb processed the 5' RACE reads anew with MiXCR; each CDR3 protein has one entry. The sample comprises 600,000 to 650,000 distinct CDR3 sequences, about 54% of which are singletons, and roughly 34% rests with the top ten. Broader study findings: The CMV status of each donor remained undetermined, and this could have confounded shifts in expanded clonotypes. A roughly linear age-dependent decrease characterized TCR beta diversity per million T cells.

The V and J genes are TRBV6-1 and TRBJ2-1; TRBD1 matches at 10 bases. The sequence derives from a man aged 55 to 70 in good health. The specimen sequenced was blood. The CDR3 reads CASSELGQGSDEQFF. The CDR3 DNA is TGTGCCAGCAGTGAACTGGGACAGGGGAGCGATGAGCAGTTCTTC.